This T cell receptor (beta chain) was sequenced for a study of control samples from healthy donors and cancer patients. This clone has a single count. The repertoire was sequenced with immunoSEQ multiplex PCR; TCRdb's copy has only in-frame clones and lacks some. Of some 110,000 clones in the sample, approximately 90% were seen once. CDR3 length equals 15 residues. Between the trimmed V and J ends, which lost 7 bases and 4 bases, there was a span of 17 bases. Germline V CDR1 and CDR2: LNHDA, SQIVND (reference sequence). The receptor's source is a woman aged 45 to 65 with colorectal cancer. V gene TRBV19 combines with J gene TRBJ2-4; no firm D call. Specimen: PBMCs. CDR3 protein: CASTPSIGRKNIQYF. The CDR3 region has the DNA TGTGCCAGTACCCCATCGATTGGTAGAAAAAACATTCAGTACTTC.